This T cell receptor beta chain was captured in a study of T cells in Graves' hyperthyroidism and ophthalmopathy (dated 2019 in TCRdb). Broadly, across the study: Peripheral blood was sampled at the time of initial diagnosis, prior to any treatment. TCR Vbeta CDR3 sequencing of approximately 140 peripheral blood samples (approximately 44 ophthalmopathy, under 80 hyperthyroidism and 17 progressor patients) is reported in the paper. After sampling, hyperthyroidism patients received methimazole starting at 30 mg daily, and ophthalmopathy patients received high-dose intravenous methylprednisolone. The study also compared thyroid tissue and blood T-cell repertoires from roughly six Graves' hyperthyroidism patients. To identify distinguishing TCR V-J signatures, a discovery cohort of 95 to 100 patients was used, comprising 40 to 45 with Graves' ophthalmopathy and around 57 with stable Graves' hyperthyroidism. The approximately 98 discovery patients were randomly divided into training and test sets at a 7:3 ratio. Whether ophthalmopathy could be predicted prospectively was tested in an independent validation cohort made up of some 20 hyperthyroidism patients plus 17 patients who later progressed to ophthalmopathy. What the work shows at the level of the full study, not this receptor alone: No statistical method was used to fix the sample size in advance, and group allocation was not hidden from the investigators. A model built on a 13 V-J signature distinguished ophthalmopathy from stable hyperthyroidism, reaching around 87% sensitivity and 81.08% specificity in cross-validation and 80%/75% in testing. Most expanded thyroid clonotypes (frequency above 0.001) were also detected in blood, suggesting blood repertoires may reflect thyroid immune responses. In validation, the model predicted progression to ophthalmopathy a median of approximately 6.3 months before onset, with 65% to 71% sensitivity and about 72% specificity.

The TCR beta CDR3 regions were amplified from RNA transcripts. A first-round RT-PCR of the TCR CDR3 used the HTBI primer set with the Qiagen OneStep RT-PCR kit. Libraries were constructed in a second round of multiplex PCR, after which size selection and purification were performed. Sequencing of the libraries was done on an Illumina HiSeq2000 using paired-end 100 bp reads. The authors' pipeline ran thus. SOAPnuke was used to process the raw data, throwing out any read that contained adapters or uncalled bases, had a mean Phred below 15, or lacked an exact constant-primer or identifier match. High-quality paired reads were merged using COPE v1.2.5, and each unique nucleotide sequence was defined as a clonotype. Clonotypes were aligned to IMGT TRBV, TRBD and TRBJ reference segments using MiTCR v1.1. Analysis was restricted to V-J combinations with a frequency above 0.0001, which covered just over 98% of repertoires. A TCS score was defined as the ratio of F50 (clonal expansion) to E x V (chaos), with BLOSUM62-based TCRdist applied between CDR3 peptides within each V-J. Welch's t-statistics and random forest reduced just over 500 V-J features to about 12, which were used in a naive Bayes classifier (R e1071). Clones were called with MiXCR by TCRdb after fastp trimmed the public reads at Q25, and only in-frame beta chains were retained. Each entry is one CDR3 protein sequence, shown with its most common DNA and genes. The V and J calls reflect TCRdb's pipeline rather than the authors' work. This sample is represented by about 360,000 distinct CDR3 sequences; around 25% of them were singletons. In total, the top ten clones hold roughly 70% of the sample.

This clonotype occurred many times. This receptor's antigen is unknown. No per-base quality is available; no much larger clone lies one base away. The germline V gene (reference sequence) specifies DFQATT as CDR1 and SNEGSKA as CDR2. The CDR3 starts with the cysteine, ends with the phenylalanine, and has 13 residues. The retained sequence is limited to the CDR3, 39 bases, with the frame set at the first base. V lost 5 bases and J lost 2 bases; the stretch between them is 12 bases long. Graves' hyperthyroidism was defined as stable when no progression to ophthalmopathy occurred over 18 months of follow-up. Hyperthyroidism patients were newly diagnosed, with disease duration under 2 months, and aged 18 to 65 years. Any patient with an uncontrolled infection, another autoimmune disease, pregnancy or lactation was excluded. Diagnoses were based on clinical symptoms, serum thyroxine and TRAb, thyroid ultrasound and orbital computed tomography. Ficoll-Paque density gradient centrifugation was used to isolate PBMCs from about 10 ml of fresh peripheral blood. Total RNA was extracted with Trizol reagent, and quality was checked on an Agilent 2100 Bioanalyzer.

The chain is made from TRBV20-1 and TRBJ2-5; no confident D gene assignment can be made. Sequencing was done on a sample of blood. The source is a man aged 50-60 years with Graves' hyperthyroidism. The CDR3 region reads CSAGPRAQETQYF. The base sequence is TGCAGTGCTGGGCCGCGCGCTCAAGAGACCCAGTACTTC.